Listed here are 24 T cell receptor beta chains from one sample, sequenced in a study of immune heterogeneity within non-small cell lung tumors. Bulk tumor genomic DNA, approximately 570 ng per sample, was the template. Surgery yielded several widely spaced biopsies per primary tumor. Newly diagnosed with untreated non-small cell lung cancer, the patients underwent curative surgery. CDR3 of TCR beta was amplified by multiplex PCR that used 32 V and 13 J primers. TCRdb re-analysed the multiplex PCR reads in MiXCR, keeping a single row per CDR3 protein. This sample carries 21,000 or so distinct CDR3 sequences, about 30% of them seen once, and the ten largest clones take about 3.9%. The sequenced material came from lung tumor tissue. These TCRs come from a man aged 40-55 years with non-small cell lung cancer.

J is TRBJ1-2 and V is TRBV20-1; perhaps TRBD1 as D (5 bases). The V and J ends lost 7 bases and 3 bases respectively, with 15 bases between them. From germline, CDR1 is DFQATT and CDR2 SNEGSKA (reference sequence). The CDR3 is 13 amino acids. As DNA, the CDR3 is TGCAGTGTATCAAACCCGGGGGACTATGGCTACACCTTC. Encoded protein: CSVSNPGDYGYTF.

This clonotype ranks as medium-sized (0.01 to 0.1%). V and J are TRBV28 and TRBJ1-2; D is perhaps TRBD1 (6 bases). The ends were cut back, 5 bases at V and 1 base at J, with 20 bases in the middle. In germline, CDR1 is MDHEN, CDR2 SYDVKM. The CDR3 totals 17 residues. The CDR3 nucleotides are TGTGCCAGCAGTCCCGTTGGGGGCAGAGATATTAACTATGGCTACACCTTC. This encodes CASSPVGGRDINYGYTF.

Comments on this clonotype: Given a much more abundant clone one base away, this may be a read error. The genes are TRBV10-1 and TRBJ2-7; D possibly corresponds to TRBD2 (6 bases). This CDR3 region has 15 residues. The germline CDR1 and CDR2 sequences are WNHNN and SYGVQD (reference sequence). As DNA, the CDR3 is TGCGGCCCGAAAGGGATGGGCGGGAAATCCTACGAGCAGTACTTC. The encoded protein is CGPKGMGGKSYEQYF.

By sample fraction, this clonotype is medium-sized. This chain links TRBV19 with TRBJ1-5, with D possibly being TRBD1 (6 bases). V was clipped by 9 bases and J by 7 bases, with 25 bases between them. Germline values: CDR1 LNHDA, CDR2 SQIVND (reference sequence). This CDR3 contains 16 residues. Here the CDR3 reads CASQDGGLVSGQPQHF. The DNA of the CDR3 is TGTGCCAGCCAAGATGGGGGCTTGGTCTCGGGACAGCCCCAGCATTTT.

This clonotype was counted between two and nine times. It may be a read error: a sequence one base away is much more abundant. The V and J genes are TRBV6-5 and TRBJ2-1; tentative D call: TRBD2 (7 bases). Germline loops: CDR1 MNHEY, CDR2 SVGAGI. CDR3 size: 16 residues. The CDR3: CASSYLGAGDLNEKFF. For the CDR3, the DNA is TGTGCCAGCAGTTACTTGGGGGCGGGAGATCTCAATGAGAAGTTCTTC.

In the case of this clonotype: One base away lies a much larger clone, so this may be a sequencing read error. The chain couples TRBV15 to TRBJ1-5; TRBD1 matches 9 bases. In germline, CDR1 is LNHNV, CDR2 YYDKDF (reference sequence). This CDR3 region has 14 residues. J lost 5 bases, V lost 6 bases, and 5 bases had no gene match. The CDR3 is CATRIDRGDQPQHF. The CDR3 DNA reads TGTGCCACCAGAATTGACAGGGGGGATCAGCCCCAGCATTTT. The entire variable domain, with the rest obtained from reference TRBV15 and TRBJ1-5, is as follows: DAMVIQNPRYQVTQFGKPVTLSCSQTLNHNVMYWYQQKSSQAPKLLFHYYDKDFNNEADTPDNFQSRRPNTSFCFLDIRSPGLGDTAMYLCATRIDRGDQPQHFGDGTRLSIL.

This clonotype was seen a handful of times. This sequence joins TRBV20-1 and TRBJ1-4, with a weak D call TRBD1 (5 bases). V dropped 2 bases and J dropped 8 bases, with 18 bases sitting between them. The germline V gene has CDR1 DFQATT and CDR2 SNEGSKA (reference sequence). This CDR3 is 15 amino acids long. Here the CDR3 DNA reads TGCAGTGCTAGAAAGGGTACAGGCGGTGGAGAAAAACTGTTTTTT. Translated, it gives CSARKGTGGGEKLFF.

This clonotype is medium-sized by share. This chain joins TRBV30 and TRBJ2-7; no firm D call. The V gene's germline CDR1 is GTSNPN and CDR2 SVGIG (reference sequence). The germline V and J ends were trimmed by 4 bases and 0 bases, with 7 bases remaining between them. The CDR3 is made up of 12 amino acids. CDR3 residues: CAWKGSSYEQYF. As DNA, the CDR3 is TGTGCCTGGAAGGGAAGCTCCTACGAGCAGTACTTC.

This clonotype came up many times. The chain is built from TRBV10-3 and TRBJ2-7; D gene unclear. V lost 0 bases to trimming and J lost 4 bases, with 4 bases between them. Germline assignment: CDR1 ENHRY and CDR2 SYGVKD. CDR3 length: 12 amino acids. As DNA, the CDR3 is TGTGCCATCAGTGAGTCCAGTTACGAGCAGTACTTC. This translates into CAISESSYEQYF.

On this clonotype itself: A read error may explain this, as a much larger clone is one base away. This chain uses TRBV6-4 with TRBJ2-1; 7 bases agree with TRBD1. CDR3 length: 16 residues. Looked up from germline, CDR1 is MRHNA and CDR2 is SNTAGT. The CDR3 sequence is CASSDSIAGGQNEQVF. The CDR3 DNA is TGTGCCAGCAGTGACTCGATTGCAGGGGGTCAGAATGAGCAGGTCTTC.

By share of the sample, this clonotype is medium-sized (0.01 to 0.1%). The chain has TRBV20-1 and TRBJ2-7; 10 bases agree with TRBD1. In germline, CDR1 is DFQATT, CDR2 SNEGSKA (reference sequence). The ends lost 1 base at V and 4 bases at J; junction bases unmatched: 1. CDR3 length: 13 amino acids. This chain's CDR3 is CSARGTGGYEQYF. The DNA of the CDR3 is TGCAGTGCTAGAGGGACAGGGGGTTACGAGCAGTACTTC.

Points on this clonotype: The junction differs from germline at one of its ends, possibly a read error. This chain joins TRBV6-9 and TRBJ1-1; 7 nucleotides align to TRBD1. Germline CDR1 MNHGY, CDR2 SVAAGI. CDR3 size: 15 residues. The CDR3 here is CASSYSGQLNTESFF. The CDR3 DNA is TGTGCCAGCAGTTATTCGGGACAGCTGAACACTGAATCTTTCTTT.

This clonotype was recorded many times. This chain joins TRBV12-3 or TRBV12-4 and TRBJ1-3; D not certain. V was trimmed by 3 bases and J by 4 bases, leaving 4 bases between them. This CDR3 region has 12 residues. The CDR3 DNA sequence: TGTGCCAGCAGTTTTGGAGGAAACACCATATATTTT. Protein sequence: CASSFGGNTIYF.

The V and J genes are TRBV3-1 and TRBJ2-7; TRBD2 might be the D (6 bases). This CDR3 has 14 amino acids. Germline values: CDR1 LGHDT, CDR2 YNNKEL (reference sequence). V was shortened by 1 base and J by 2 bases, with 9 bases between the two germline ends. CDR3 sequence reads: CASSQGLGAYEQYF. The CDR3 bases are TGTGCCAGCAGCCAAGGACTAGGGGCCTACGAGCAGTACTTC.

This chain uses TRBV20-1 with TRBJ2-1, with 7 bases that match TRBD2. This CDR3 is 15 amino acids long. CDR1 is DFQATT and CDR2 is SNEGSKA in the germline V gene (reference sequence). V lost 3 bases to trimming and J lost 0 bases; unmatched junction nucleotides: 5. CDR3 bases: TGCAGTGCTAGTAAGCGGGGCGGCTCCTACAATGAGCAGTTCTTC. Its protein product is CSASKRGGSYNEQFF.

The rearrangement uses TRBV12-5 and TRBJ2-5; TRBD1 is a possible D gene (6 bases). Germline CDR1 is LGHNT and CDR2 is FRNRAP. This CDR3 spans 12 amino acids. Trimming cost V 8 bases and J 0 bases, with 7 bases left between them. For the CDR3, the DNA is TGTGCTAGTAGGACAGACCAAGAGACCCAGTACTTC. Its protein product is CASRTDQETQYF.

This chain uses TRBV20-1 with TRBJ1-1; D possibly corresponds to TRBD1 (6 bases). CDR1 and CDR2 (germline): DFQATT, SNEGSKA (reference sequence). The CDR3 totals 15 residues. Between the trimmed V and J ends, which lost 0 bases and 1 base, there was a span of 12 bases. In DNA, the CDR3 is TGCAGTGCTAGAGAGGGGGGGCTAGGGAACACTGAAGCTTTCTTT. Encoded protein: CSAREGGLGNTEAFF.

This clonotype is medium-sized by share. The rearrangement uses TRBV4-1 and TRBJ1-2; D not resolved. The CDR3 is 15 amino acids. Per germline, CDR1 MGHRA and CDR2 YSYEKL. Trimming cost V 0 bases and J 3 bases, with 11 bases left between them. The CDR3 sequence is CASSQEPGRHYGYTF. The CDR3 bases are TGCGCCAGCAGCCAAGAGCCAGGTCGTCACTATGGCTACACCTTC.

The chain has TRBV7-9 and TRBJ1-2, with 7 bases lining up with TRBD1. V gave up 7 bases and J gave up 5 bases; unmatched junction bases: 13. The CDR3 covers 15 residues. The germline gives CDR1 SEHNR, CDR2 FQNEAQ (reference sequence). In DNA form, the CDR3 reads TGTGCCAGCACCATTATACAGGGGAAGGAGTATGGCTACACCTTC. Residues: CASTIIQGKEYGYTF.

The V call is TRBV6-2 or TRBV6-3, the J call TRBJ2-5; 8 bases agree with TRBD1. The CDR3 spans 16 residues. V lost 5 bases to trimming and J lost 4 bases; unmatched junction nucleotides: 12. Germline CDR1 MNHEY, CDR2 SVGEGT. CDR3 nucleotide sequence: TGTGCCAGCAGTCCTGGACAGGGAACGCTACGAGAGACCCAGTACTTC. It is translated as CASSPGQGTLRETQYF.

Comments on this clonotype: This may come from a read error, since a much larger clone is one base off. This chain links TRBV9 with TRBJ2-7; D may be TRBD2 (6 bases). CDR1 and CDR2 from the germline V gene are SGDLS and YYNGEE. This CDR3 has 14 amino acids. The CDR3 coding sequence is TGTGCCAGCAGCCTAAATAGCGGTGCCTACGAGGAGTACTTC. Protein sequence: CASSLNSGAYEEYF.

This clonotype occurred a few times. This sequence joins TRBV10-3 and TRBJ1-4; 7 bases line up with TRBD1. With V trimmed by 9 bases and J by 6 bases, 7 bases remained unmatched. CDR1 is ENHRY and CDR2 is SYGVKD in the germline V gene. The length of the CDR3 is 13 residues. CDR3 loop: CAINRGGDEKLFF. DNA of the CDR3: TGTGCCATTAACAGGGGAGGGGATGAAAAACTGTTTTTT.

The V gene is TRBV5-1, the J gene TRBJ2-1; 11 nucleotides align to TRBD1. Per the germline V gene, CDR1 is SGHRS and CDR2 is YFSETQ. V shed 4 bases, J shed 7 bases, and the junction held 7 bases outside the gene matches. CDR3 length equals 15 residues. Written as DNA, the CDR3 is TGCGCCAGCAGCCCGGGACAGGGGGTGCAGAATGAGCAGTTCTTC. Translated: CASSPGQGVQNEQFF. The variable domain in full, with the rest retrieved from reference TRBV5-1 and TRBJ2-1, is KAGVTQTPRYLIKTRGQQVTLSCSPISGHRSVSWYQQTPGQGLQFLFEYFSETQRNKGNFPGRFSGRQFSNSRSEMNVSTLELGDSALYLCASSPGQGVQNEQFFGPGTRLTVL.

This clonotype was counted ten times or more. J is TRBJ2-5 and V is TRBV7-8; 8 bases are shared with TRBD1. The CDR3 sequence is 15 residues long. Trimming at V came to 4 bases and at J to 3 bases, leaving 7 bases not matched to a gene. Germline CDR1 and CDR2: SGHVS and FQNEAQ. For the CDR3, the DNA is TGTGCCAGCAGCTCAAGGGACAGGAGAGAAGAGACCCAGTACTTC. This gives the protein CASSSRDRREETQYF.